The sequence of this T cell receptor (beta chain) was determined in a study of radiotherapy plus CTLA-4 blockade in lung cancer. Overall study context: Disease control reached more than 25%, with objective responses in approximately 17%.

CDR3 size: 16 residues. Germline V gene data show CDR1 as SGHRS and CDR2 as YFSETQ. V shed 4 bases, J shed 5 bases, and the junction held 13 bases outside the gene matches. Overall study findings and caveats: After radiotherapy and ipilimumab, tumor-derived clones expanded in peripheral blood. Reported findings show early blood T cell clone dynamics, with interferon-beta, best predicted response.

Produced via immunoSEQ multiplex PCR; TCRdb's table is partial and in-frame only. Found here are tens of thousands of clones, about 76% of them singletons; the top ten hold 8.5% to 9%. In chemo-refractory metastatic non-small-cell lung cancer, patients got ipilimumab CTLA-4 blockade together with focal radiation. Note on this clone: Its antigen is still unknown.

This TCR derives from a human donor with non-small cell lung cancer who had a complete response to radiotherapy plus ipilimumab. This specimen consisted of peripheral blood, obtained from a patient treated with radiotherapy plus ipilimumab. The chain is built from TRBV5-1 and TRBJ2-3; TRBD2 matches 7 bases. CDR3 protein: CASSKEAGRAKDTQYF. In nucleotides, the CDR3 is TGCGCCAGCAGCAAAGAAGCGGGGAGGGCGAAAGATACGCAGTATTTT.